This T cell receptor beta chain was sequenced during a study of molecular identifiers for immune sequencing clone quantification. Study-wide results and limits: Barcode-sharing identical TCR molecules could underestimate highly expanded clone sizes. In naive cells, clones above 20 RNA copies held under 1% of molecules, whereas in effector cells they held over 99%.

The V and J ends lost 7 bases and 2 bases, in that order; junction bases with no gene match: 6. CDR3 size: 14 residues. CDR1 is MNHEY, CDR2 SVGEGT, per germline. The sample holds many counts of this clonotype. Its antigen is unidentified. In the sort, naive CD8 T cells were defined as CD8+CD4-CCR7+CD45RA+. TCR libraries were built in bulk with a published protocol and specific TCR primers. Via MiXCR, TCRdb re-called the PCR reads, giving one row per CDR3 protein. This repertoire shows 250,000 to 350,000 distinct CDR3 sequences, around a fifth found once; its top ten account for approximately 0.83%. The receptor's source is a human donor in good health. Some libraries in this study had Jurkat cell RNA spiked in. The specimen sequenced was naive CD8+ T cells from blood, with Jurkat cell RNA spiked in. As to subset: FACS-sorted CD8+CD4-CCR7+CD45RA+ naive T cells. V gene TRBV6-2 or TRBV6-3 combines with J gene TRBJ1-1; TRBD1 matches 8 bases. CDR3 amino acids: CASTWTGSNTEAFF. The DNA for the CDR3 is TGTGCCAGCACCTGGACAGGGAGTAACACTGAAGCTTTCTTT.